This T cell receptor beta chain came from a study of blood T cell repertoires in COVID-19. Study background: Italy, Spain and the United States were the sources of the convalescent and acute COVID-19 samples. In each case, the material was cDNA or gDNA derived from T cells, B-cell-depleted T cells, or PBMCs.

The germline CDR1 and CDR2 sequences are SGHRS and YFSETQ. There are 12 residues in the CDR3. Trimming removed 7 bases at V and 3 bases at J, with 8 bases between. As handled by the study authors: Amplification of reference gene primers provided the estimated nucleated cell counts. Generated by immunoSEQ multiplex PCR, the TCRdb table keeps only in-frame clones and is missing some. For V, J and clone size, that table is used; D and trimming come from the DNA. This sample has more than 95,000 clones; approximately 83% occur once, and the top ten carry roughly 27%. The clonotype was recovered from a woman over 75 with acute or convalescent COVID-19. Specimen: peripheral blood. V usage is TRBV5-1 and J usage is TRBJ2-1, with TRBD1 as a possible D gene (6 bases). CDR3 residues: CASWDNYNEQFF. CDR3 coding DNA: TGCGCCAGCTGGGACAACTACAATGAGCAGTTCTTC.